This TCR beta chain was recovered during a study of blood T cell repertoires in COVID-19. Background on the study: Collection of acute and convalescent COVID-19 samples took place in the United States, Italy and Spain.

This CDR3 is 13 amino acids long. The trim removed 4 bases at V and 6 bases at J, leaving 5 bases unmatched. Profiling relied on immunoSEQ multiplex PCR, and the TCRdb table lists in-frame clones only, not all of them. The sample lists under 350,000 clones; about 88% were seen once. V gene TRBV12-3 or TRBV12-4 combines with J gene TRBJ1-1; 7 positions match TRBD1. This clonotype was obtained from a man between 65 and 85 years old with acute or convalescent COVID-19. Material for sequencing was peripheral blood. CDR3 residues: CASSSQGESEAFF. The CDR3 region has the DNA TGTGCCAGCAGTTCTCAGGGGGAATCTGAAGCTTTCTTT.